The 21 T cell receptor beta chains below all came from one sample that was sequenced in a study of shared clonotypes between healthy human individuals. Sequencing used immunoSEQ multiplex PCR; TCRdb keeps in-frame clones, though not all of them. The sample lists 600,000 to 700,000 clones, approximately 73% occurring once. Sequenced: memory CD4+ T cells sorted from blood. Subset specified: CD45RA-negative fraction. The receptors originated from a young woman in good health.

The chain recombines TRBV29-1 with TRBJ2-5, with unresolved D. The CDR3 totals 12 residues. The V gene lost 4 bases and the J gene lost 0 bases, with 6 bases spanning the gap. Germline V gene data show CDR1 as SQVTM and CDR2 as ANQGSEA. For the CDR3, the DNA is TGCAGCGTTGTCGCCTACCAAGAGACCCAGTACTTC. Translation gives CSVVAYQETQYF.

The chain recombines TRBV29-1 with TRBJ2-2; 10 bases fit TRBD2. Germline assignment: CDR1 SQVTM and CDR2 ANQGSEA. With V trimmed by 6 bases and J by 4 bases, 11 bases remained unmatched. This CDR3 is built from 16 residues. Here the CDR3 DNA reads TGCAGCGTCCGAAAGCTAGCGGGAGAGAGCACCGGGGAGCTGTTTTTT. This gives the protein CSVRKLAGESTGELFF.

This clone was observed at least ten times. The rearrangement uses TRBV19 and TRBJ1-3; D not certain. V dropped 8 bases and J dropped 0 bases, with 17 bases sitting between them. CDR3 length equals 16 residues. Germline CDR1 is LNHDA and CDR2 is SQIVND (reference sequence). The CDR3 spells CASQTNRAFSGNTIYF. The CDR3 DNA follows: TGTGCCAGTCAAACCAACCGAGCCTTCTCTGGAAACACCATATATTTT.

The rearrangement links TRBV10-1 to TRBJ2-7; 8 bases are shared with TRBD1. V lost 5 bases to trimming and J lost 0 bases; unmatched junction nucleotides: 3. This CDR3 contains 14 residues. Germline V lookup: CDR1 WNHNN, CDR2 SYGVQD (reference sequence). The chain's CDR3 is CASSSTGDSYEQYF. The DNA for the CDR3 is TGCGCCAGCAGTTCGACAGGGGACTCCTACGAGCAGTACTTC.

The CDR3 bases are TGCAGCCTTCGGACAGGGAGGTCACGCGAGCAGTTCTTC. Translating gives CSLRTGRSREQFF. This chain links TRBV29-1 with TRBJ2-1, with 8 bases fitting TRBD1. The CDR3 extends over 13 amino acids. The ends lost 8 bases at V and 10 bases at J; junction bases unmatched: 13. CDR1 SQVTM and CDR2 ANQGSEA come from the germline V gene.

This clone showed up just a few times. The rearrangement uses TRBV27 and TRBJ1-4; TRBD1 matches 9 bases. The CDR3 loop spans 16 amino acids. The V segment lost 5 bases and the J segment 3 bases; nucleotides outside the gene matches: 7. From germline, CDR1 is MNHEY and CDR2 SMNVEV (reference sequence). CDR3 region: CASSAGQGMANEKLFF. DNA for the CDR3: TGTGCCAGCAGTGCGGGACAGGGAATGGCTAATGAAAAACTGTTTTTT.

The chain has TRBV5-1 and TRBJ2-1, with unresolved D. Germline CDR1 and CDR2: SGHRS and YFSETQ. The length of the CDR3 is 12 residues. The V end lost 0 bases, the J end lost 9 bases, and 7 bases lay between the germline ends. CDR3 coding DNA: TGCGCCAGCAGCTTGGTCGCCGGTGAGCAGTTCTTC. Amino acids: CASSLVAGEQFF.

CDR3 in DNA: TGCGCCAGCAGCTTCTTCGTAGCGGGAGGTCGGGAGACCCAGTACTTC. This gives the protein CASSFFVAGGRETQYF. The V gene is TRBV5-1, the J gene TRBJ2-5; 10 bases are a match to TRBD2. Germline CDR1 reads SGHRS; CDR2 reads YFSETQ. This CDR3 region has 16 residues. Germline trimming cut 2 bases from V and 5 bases from J; bases unmatched to any gene: 9.

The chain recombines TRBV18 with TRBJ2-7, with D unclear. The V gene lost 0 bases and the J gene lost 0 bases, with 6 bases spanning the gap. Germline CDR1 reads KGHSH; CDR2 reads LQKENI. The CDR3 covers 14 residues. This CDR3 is CASSPPSSSYEQYF. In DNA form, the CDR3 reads TGTGCCAGCTCACCACCGTCGAGCTCCTACGAGCAGTACTTC.

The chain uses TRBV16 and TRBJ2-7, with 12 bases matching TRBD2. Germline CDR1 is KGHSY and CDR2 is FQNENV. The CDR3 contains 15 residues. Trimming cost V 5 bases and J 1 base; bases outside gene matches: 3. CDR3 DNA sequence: TGTGCCAGCAGCGCTAGCGGGAGGGGTTCCTACGAGCAGTACTTC. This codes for CASSASGRGSYEQYF.

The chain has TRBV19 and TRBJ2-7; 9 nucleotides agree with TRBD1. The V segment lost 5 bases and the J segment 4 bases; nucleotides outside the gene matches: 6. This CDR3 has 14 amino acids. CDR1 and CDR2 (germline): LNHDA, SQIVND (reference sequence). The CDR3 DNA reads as TGTGCCAGTAGTTCGGACAGGGGAGATTACGAGCAGTACTTC. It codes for CASSSDRGDYEQYF.

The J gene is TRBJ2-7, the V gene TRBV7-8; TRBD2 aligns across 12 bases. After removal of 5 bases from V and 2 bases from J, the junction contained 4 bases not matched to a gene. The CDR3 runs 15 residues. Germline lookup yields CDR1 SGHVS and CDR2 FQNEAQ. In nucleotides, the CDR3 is TGTGCCAGCAGCCGACTAGCGGGAGAGCCCTACGAGCAGTACTTC. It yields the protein CASSRLAGEPYEQYF.

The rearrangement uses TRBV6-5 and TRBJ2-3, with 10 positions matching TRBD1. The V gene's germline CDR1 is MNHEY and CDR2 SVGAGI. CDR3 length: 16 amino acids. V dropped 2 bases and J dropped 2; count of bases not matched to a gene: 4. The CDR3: CASSYRGQGHTDTQYF. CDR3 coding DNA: TGTGCCAGCAGTTACAGGGGACAGGGGCACACAGATACGCAGTATTTT.

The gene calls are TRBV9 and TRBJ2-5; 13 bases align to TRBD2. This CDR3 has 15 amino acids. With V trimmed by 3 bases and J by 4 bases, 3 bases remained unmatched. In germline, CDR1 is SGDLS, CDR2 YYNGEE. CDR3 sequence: CASSAGTSGTETQYF. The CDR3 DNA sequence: TGTGCCAGCAGCGCAGGGACTAGCGGGACAGAGACCCAGTACTTC.

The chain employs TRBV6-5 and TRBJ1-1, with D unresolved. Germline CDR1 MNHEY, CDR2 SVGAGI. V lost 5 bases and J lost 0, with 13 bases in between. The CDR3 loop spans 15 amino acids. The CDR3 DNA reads TGTGCCAGCAGTAACCAACAACTTTTGAACACTGAAGCTTTCTTT. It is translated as CASSNQQLLNTEAFF.

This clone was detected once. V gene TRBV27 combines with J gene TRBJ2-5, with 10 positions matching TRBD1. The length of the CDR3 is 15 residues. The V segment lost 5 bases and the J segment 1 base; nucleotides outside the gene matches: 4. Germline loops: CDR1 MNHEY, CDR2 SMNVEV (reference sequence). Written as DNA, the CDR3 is TGTGCCAGCAGTAACGACAGGGGGCTCCAAGAGACCCAGTACTTC. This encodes CASSNDRGLQETQYF.

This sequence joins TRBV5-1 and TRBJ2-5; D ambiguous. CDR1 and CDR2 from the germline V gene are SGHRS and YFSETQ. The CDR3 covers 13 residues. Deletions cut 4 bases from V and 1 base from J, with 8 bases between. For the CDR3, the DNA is TGCGCCAGCAGCCCCTACTCCCAAGAGACCCAGTACTTC. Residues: CASSPYSQETQYF. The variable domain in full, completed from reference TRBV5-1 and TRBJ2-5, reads KAGVTQTPRYLIKTRGQQVTLSCSPISGHRSVSWYQQTPGQGLQFLFEYFSETQRNKGNFPGRFSGRQFSNSRSEMNVSTLELGDSALYLCASSPYSQETQYFGPGTRLLVL.

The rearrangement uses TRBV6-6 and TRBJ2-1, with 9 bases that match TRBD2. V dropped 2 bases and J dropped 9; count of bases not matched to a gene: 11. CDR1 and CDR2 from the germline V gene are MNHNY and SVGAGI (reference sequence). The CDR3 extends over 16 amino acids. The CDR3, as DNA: TGTGCCAGCAGTTACAAACTAGCGGGCAGGGGTGGTGAGCAGTTCTTC. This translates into CASSYKLAGRGGEQFF.

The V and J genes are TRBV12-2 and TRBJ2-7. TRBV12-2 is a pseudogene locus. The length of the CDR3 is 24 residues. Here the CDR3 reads CASRLDPQGPKSPGSSSDSYEQYF. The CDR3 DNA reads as TGTGCAAGTCGCTTAGATCCTCAGGGGCCCAAAAGTCCTGGATCTTCTAGCGACTCCTACGAGCAGTACTTC.

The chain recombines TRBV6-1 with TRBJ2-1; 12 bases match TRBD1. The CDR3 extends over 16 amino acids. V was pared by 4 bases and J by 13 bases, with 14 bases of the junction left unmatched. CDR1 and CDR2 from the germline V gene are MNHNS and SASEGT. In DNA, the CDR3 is TGTGCCAGCAGTGGGCCCGGGACAGGGGGCTCCGGAAGACAGTTCTTC. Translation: CASSGPGTGGSGRQFF.

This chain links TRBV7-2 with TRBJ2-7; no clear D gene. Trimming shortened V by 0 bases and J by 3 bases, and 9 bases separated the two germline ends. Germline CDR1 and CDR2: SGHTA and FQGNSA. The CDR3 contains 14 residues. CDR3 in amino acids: CASSLAAPIYEQYF. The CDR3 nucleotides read TGTGCCAGCAGCTTAGCGGCCCCCATCTACGAGCAGTACTTC.